The next 21 T cell receptor beta chains were all read from a single sample in a study of blood T cell repertoires in COVID-19. Sequenced by immunoSEQ multiplex PCR; TCRdb stores in-frame clones only, minus some. The sample lists about 280,000 clones, about nine tenths occurring once. The source material was peripheral blood. The source is a man aged 45 to 65 with acute or convalescent COVID-19.

The J gene is TRBJ2-5, the V gene TRBV2, with 12 bases fitting TRBD2. Germline loops: CDR1 SNHLY, CDR2 FYNNEI. V dropped 4 bases and J dropped 5; count of bases not matched to a gene: 5. The CDR3 has 15 residues. The CDR3 here is CASSAVLAGGETQYF. CDR3 nucleotides: TGTGCCAGCAGTGCAGTCCTAGCGGGGGGGGAGACCCAGTACTTC.

In this sample, this clone turned up a few times. V and J are TRBV11-1 and TRBJ1-5; weak D call: TRBD1 (5 bases). The V gene lost 5 bases and the J gene lost 6 bases, with 11 bases spanning the gap. From germline, CDR1 is SGHAT and CDR2 FQDESV (reference sequence). The CDR3 runs 13 residues. This CDR3 reads CASSRGLGQPQHF. The CDR3 region has the DNA TGTGCCAGCAGCCGGGGGTTGGGTCAGCCCCAGCATTTT.

The J gene is TRBJ2-2, the V gene TRBV27; D might be TRBD2 (5 bases). This CDR3 has 14 amino acids. V shed 3 bases and J shed 9 bases, with 14 bases lying between them. The germline V gene encodes CDR1 MNHEY and CDR2 SMNVEV (reference sequence). CDR3 in DNA: TGTGCCAGCAGTTTTTCGCGGGTCAGCAGGGAGCTGTTTTTT. Translated: CASSFSRVSRELFF.

The chain recombines TRBV12-3 or TRBV12-4 with TRBJ1-1, with TRBD1 identical over 7 bases. J lost 8 bases, V lost 6 bases, and 6 bases had no gene match. The CDR3 covers 12 residues. The CDR3 reads CASSPTGMEAFF. The CDR3 coding sequence is TGTGCCAGCAGCCCGACAGGGATGGAAGCTTTCTTT.

The chain is built from TRBV18 and TRBJ2-4; perhaps TRBD1 as D (7 bases). Trimming removed 2 bases at V and 1 base at J, with 15 bases between. CDR3 length: 17 residues. The germline CDR1 and CDR2 sequences are KGHSH and LQKENI. This chain's CDR3 is CASSPSGGGLAKNIQYF. For the CDR3, the DNA is TGTGCCAGCTCACCAAGCGGAGGGGGCTTGGCCAAAAACATTCAGTACTTC.

V is TRBV6-5 and J is TRBJ1-1; TRBD1 matches at 10 bases. This CDR3 region has 13 residues. The ends lost 8 bases at V and 11 bases at J; junction bases unmatched: 11. Per the germline V gene, CDR1 is MNHEY and CDR2 is SVGAGI. CDR3 sequence reads: CASGDRGPDAAFF. The CDR3 nucleotides read TGTGCCAGCGGAGACAGGGGGCCCGACGCCGCTTTCTTT.

The chain joins TRBV3-1 (or the pseudogene TRBV3-2) to TRBJ1-5; 7 bases are a match to TRBD1. In germline, CDR1 is LGHDT, CDR2 YNNKEL (reference sequence). The CDR3 is made up of 12 amino acids. Trimming took 7 bases from V and 9 from J; bases not matched to a gene: 6. The CDR3 sequence: CASTAAGGPQHF. The CDR3 bases are TGTGCCAGCACCGCGGCAGGGGGGCCCCAGCATTTT.

The gene calls are TRBV19 and TRBJ2-7; 7 nucleotides align to TRBD1. This CDR3 is built from 12 residues. The germline CDR1 and CDR2 sequences are LNHDA and SQIVND (reference sequence). Trimming at V came to 6 bases and at J to 3 bases, leaving 2 bases not matched to a gene. The CDR3 DNA follows: TGTGCCAGTAGAAACAGGGGCTACGAGCAGTACTTC. Protein sequence: CASRNRGYEQYF.

The V and J genes are TRBV29-1 and TRBJ1-3, with TRBD1 matching 8 bases. This CDR3 region has 12 residues. Germline trimming cut 4 bases from V and 4 bases from J; bases unmatched to any gene: 0. Per the germline V gene, CDR1 is SQVTM and CDR2 is ANQGSEA. Written as DNA, the CDR3 is TGCAGCGTTGGGGACAGGGGAAACACCATATATTTT. Translating gives CSVGDRGNTIYF. The full variable domain, rest sourced from reference TRBV29-1 and TRBJ1-3, is SAVISQKPSRDICQRGTSLTIQCQVDSQVTMMFWYRQQPGQSLTLIATANQGSEATYESGFVIDKFPISRPNLTFSTLTVSNMSPEDSSIYLCSVGDRGNTIYFGEGSWLTVV.

This clone was observed once. This chain links TRBV28 with TRBJ1-2, with unresolved D. Germline V gene data show CDR1 as MDHEN and CDR2 as SYDVKM. The CDR3 consists of 14 residues. The ends were cut back, 5 bases at V and 5 bases at J, with 15 bases in the middle. The DNA of the CDR3 is TGTGCCAGCAGTCCAAGGACTTTATTATATGGCTACACCTTC. As protein: CASSPRTLLYGYTF.

The chain recombines TRBV5-6 with TRBJ2-7; 8 bases align to TRBD2. Germline V gene sequence: CDR1 SGHDT, CDR2 YYEEEE. The CDR3 has 13 amino acids. V lost 5 bases to trimming and J lost 3 bases; unmatched junction nucleotides: 4. The CDR3 bases are TGTGCCAGCAGTGCCGGGACTAGCTACGAGCAGTACTTC. It encodes CASSAGTSYEQYF. Looking up the rest from reference TRBV5-6 and TRBJ2-7 gives the full variable domain: DAGVTQSPTHLIKTRGQQVTLRCSPKSGHDTVSWYQQALGQGPQFIFQYYEEEERQRGNFPDRFSGHQFPNYSSELNVNALLLGDSALYLCASSAGTSYEQYFGPGTRLTVT.

The V gene is TRBV3-1 (or the pseudogene TRBV3-2), the J gene TRBJ1-6; D possibly corresponds to TRBD1 (5 bases). The CDR3 contains 13 residues. Germline V gene lookup returns CDR1 LGHDT and CDR2 YNNKEL (reference sequence). V was cut by 6 bases and J by 7 bases, with 10 bases left in between. CDR3 sequence (DNA): TGTGCCAGCAGTGATCGACAGAATTCACCCCTCCACTTT. As protein: CASSDRQNSPLHF.

This rearrangement joins TRBV19 to TRBJ1-2, with D uncertain. The CDR3 is 17 amino acids. V was clipped by 0 bases and J by 0 bases, with 14 bases between them. In germline, CDR1 is LNHDA, CDR2 SQIVND (reference sequence). The chain's CDR3 is CASSIDGLTLANYGYTF. The CDR3 DNA reads as TGTGCCAGTAGTATAGATGGCCTAACGCTAGCTAACTATGGCTACACCTTC.

V is TRBV11-3 and J is TRBJ2-7; D uncertain. The CDR3 loop spans 14 amino acids. In germline, CDR1 is SGHNT, CDR2 YENEEA. With 5 bases removed from V and 0 bases from J, the gap between germline ends came to 11 bases. In DNA, the CDR3 is TGTGCCAGCAGCGAGTGGAACAGCTCCTACGAGCAGTACTTC. Encoded protein: CASSEWNSSYEQYF.

In DNA, the CDR3 is TGTGCCAGCAGCGAGAGGGGGGGGCCGCTGGATACGCAGTATTTT. Translated: CASSERGGPLDTQYF. The chain employs TRBV9 and TRBJ2-3, with a tentative D call TRBD2 (7 bases). CDR1 is SGDLS, CDR2 YYNGEE, per germline. The CDR3 covers 15 residues. V lost 3 bases to trimming and J lost 6 bases, with 17 bases between them.

This clone was detected once. The chain carries TRBV5-6 and TRBJ1-1; D is perhaps TRBD1 (6 bases). This CDR3 contains 14 residues. V shed 1 base and J shed 1 base, with 8 bases lying between them. Per the germline V gene, CDR1 is SGHDT and CDR2 is YYEEEE. The CDR3 DNA follows: TGTGCCAGCAGCTTGACAGGGCCGAACACTGAAGCTTTCTTT. This sequence encodes CASSLTGPNTEAFF.

This sequence joins TRBV5-4 and TRBJ1-4, with TRBD1 matching 9 bases. V dropped 4 bases and J dropped 5; count of bases not matched to a gene: 3. CDR3 length: 14 residues. CDR1 and CDR2 from the germline V gene are SGHNT and YYREEE (reference sequence). The CDR3 nucleotides are TGTGCCAGCAGCATTGACAGGGGGAATGAAAAACTGTTTTTT. Translation gives CASSIDRGNEKLFF.

Note on this clone: This sample includes further DNA sequences coding for the same CDR3. The J gene is TRBJ2-1, the V gene TRBV4-2, with 10 bases identical to TRBD2. Germline loops: CDR1 LGHNA, CDR2 YNFKEQ. CDR3 length: 18 residues. J was trimmed by 0 bases and V by 0 bases; bases with no gene match: 5. The CDR3 here is CASSQDLLAGASYNEQFF. The CDR3 DNA follows: TGTGCCAGCAGCCAAGATCTTCTAGCGGGGGCCTCCTACAATGAGCAGTTCTTC.

The chain carries TRBV27 and TRBJ1-5, with TRBD1 identical over 10 bases. Germline V lookup: CDR1 MNHEY, CDR2 SMNVEV (reference sequence). The CDR3 consists of 14 residues. After removal of 5 bases from V and 9 bases from J, the junction contained 7 bases not matched to a gene. In DNA, the CDR3 is TGTGCCAGCAGTGGTCGACAGGGGGCCTCGCCCCAGCATTTT. Its protein is CASSGRQGASPQHF.

This chain joins TRBV10-3 and TRBJ2-7, with 8 bases aligning to TRBD1. Germline trimming cut 8 bases from V and 3 bases from J; bases unmatched to any gene: 6. Germline V CDR1 and CDR2: ENHRY, SYGVKD. CDR3 length: 13 residues. CDR3 protein: CAIGTGGVYEQYF. The CDR3 bases are TGTGCCATCGGGACAGGTGGGGTCTACGAGCAGTACTTC.

The rearrangement uses TRBV3-1 (or the pseudogene TRBV3-2) and TRBJ1-1, with TRBD1 matching 7 bases. This CDR3 is built from 15 residues. V lost 4 bases and J lost 6; bases outside the gene matches: 11. Germline CDR1 LGHDT, CDR2 YNNKEL (reference sequence). In DNA form, the CDR3 reads TGTGCCAGCAGCCTCCGGGCAGGGGGGTTCCCTGAAGCTTTCTTT. Protein product: CASSLRAGGFPEAFF.